This TCR beta chain was retrieved from a study of identical twins. TCRdb re-analysed the 5' RACE reads in MiXCR, keeping a single row per CDR3 protein. Of 650,000 to 750,000 distinct CDR3 sequences listed, 21% are singletons. CDR1 is MNHEY, CDR2 SVGAGI, per germline. Trimming at V came to 3 bases and at J to 6 bases, leaving 10 bases not matched to a gene. The CDR3 is 16 residues long. This clonotype was detected only a few times. Another study also made use of these data, one on T cells expressing NK-cell markers. That paper notes: Also leading the CD3+CD56-NKG2C+ fraction in a handful of donors were these clonotypes.

What was sequenced was PBMCs. This receptor was identified in a woman under 30 in good health. V gene TRBV6-5 combines with J gene TRBJ2-1, with 8 bases that match TRBD2. The CDR3 DNA reads TGTGCCAGCAGTTATTTGGGGCTAGCGGGTAGCAATGAGCAGTTCTTC. This encodes CASSYLGLAGSNEQFF.